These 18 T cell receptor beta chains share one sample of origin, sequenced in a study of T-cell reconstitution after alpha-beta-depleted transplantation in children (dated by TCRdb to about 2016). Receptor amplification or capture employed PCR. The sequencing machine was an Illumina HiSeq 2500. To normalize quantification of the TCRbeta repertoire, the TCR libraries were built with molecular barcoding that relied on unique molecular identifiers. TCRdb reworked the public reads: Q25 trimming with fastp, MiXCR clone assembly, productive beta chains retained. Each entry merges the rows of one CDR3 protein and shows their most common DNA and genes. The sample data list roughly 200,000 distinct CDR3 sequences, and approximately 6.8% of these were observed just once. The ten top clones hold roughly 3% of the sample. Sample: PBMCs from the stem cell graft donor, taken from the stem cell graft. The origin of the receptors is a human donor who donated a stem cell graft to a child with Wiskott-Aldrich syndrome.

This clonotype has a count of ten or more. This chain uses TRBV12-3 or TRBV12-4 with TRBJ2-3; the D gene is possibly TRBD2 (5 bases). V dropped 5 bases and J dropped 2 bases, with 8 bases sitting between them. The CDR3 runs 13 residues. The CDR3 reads CASSPGDTDTQYF. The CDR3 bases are TGTGCCAGCAGTCCCGGGGACACAGATACGCAGTATTTT.

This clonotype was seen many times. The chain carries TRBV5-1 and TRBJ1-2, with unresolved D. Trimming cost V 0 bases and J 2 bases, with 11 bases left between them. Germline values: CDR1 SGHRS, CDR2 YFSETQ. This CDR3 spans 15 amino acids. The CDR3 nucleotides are TGCGCCAGCAGCTTGGCAGGCAGTTTAAACTATGGCTACACCTTC. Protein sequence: CASSLAGSLNYGYTF. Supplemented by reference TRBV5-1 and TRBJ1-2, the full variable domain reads KAGVTQTPRYLIKTRGQQVTLSCSPISGHRSVSWYQQTPGQGLQFLFEYFSETQRNKGNFPGRFSGRQFSNSRSEMNVSTLELGDSALYLCASSLAGSLNYGYTFGSGTRLTVV.

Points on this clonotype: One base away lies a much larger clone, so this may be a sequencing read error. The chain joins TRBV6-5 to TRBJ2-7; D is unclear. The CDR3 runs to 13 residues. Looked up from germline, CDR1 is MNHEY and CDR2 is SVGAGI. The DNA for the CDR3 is TGTGCCAGGAGTTACCGGGCTGGCTACGAGCAGTACTTC. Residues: CARSYRAGYEQYF.

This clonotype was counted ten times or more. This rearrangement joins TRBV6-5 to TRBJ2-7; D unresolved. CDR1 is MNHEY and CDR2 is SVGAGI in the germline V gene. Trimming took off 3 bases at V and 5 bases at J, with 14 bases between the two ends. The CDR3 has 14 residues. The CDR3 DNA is TGTGCCAGCAGTTATCGGACGGTCTGGGACGAGCAGTACTTC. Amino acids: CASSYRTVWDEQYF.

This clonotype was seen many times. The CDR3 coding sequence is TGTGCCAGCAGCCTAAGACAGCCCTACGAGCAGTACTTC. Its protein product is CASSLRQPYEQYF. The rearrangement joins TRBV7-2 to TRBJ2-7; possible D gene TRBD1, 5 bases. Trimming cost V 5 bases and J 2 bases, with 10 bases left between them. CDR1 and CDR2 from the germline V gene are SGHTA and FQGNSA. The CDR3 is made up of 13 amino acids.

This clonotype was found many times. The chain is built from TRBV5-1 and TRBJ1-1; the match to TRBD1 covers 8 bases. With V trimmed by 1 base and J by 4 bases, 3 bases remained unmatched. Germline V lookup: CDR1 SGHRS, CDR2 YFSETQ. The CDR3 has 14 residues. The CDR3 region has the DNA TGCGCCAGCAGCTTGCAGGGGGCCGGCACTGAAGCTTTCTTT. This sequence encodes CASSLQGAGTEAFF.

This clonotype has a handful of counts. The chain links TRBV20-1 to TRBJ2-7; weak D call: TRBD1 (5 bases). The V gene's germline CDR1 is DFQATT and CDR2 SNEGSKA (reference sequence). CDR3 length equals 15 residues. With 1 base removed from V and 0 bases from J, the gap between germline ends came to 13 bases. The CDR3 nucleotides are TGCAGTGCTAGAGTTGGGGCTTTTAGCTCCTACGAGCAGTACTTC. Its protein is CSARVGAFSSYEQYF.

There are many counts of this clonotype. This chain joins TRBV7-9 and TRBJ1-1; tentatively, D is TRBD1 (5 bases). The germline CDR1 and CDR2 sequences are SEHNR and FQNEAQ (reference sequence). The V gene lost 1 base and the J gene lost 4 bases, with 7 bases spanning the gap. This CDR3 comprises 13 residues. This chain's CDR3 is CASSLEGATEAFF. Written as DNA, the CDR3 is TGTGCCAGCAGCTTAGAAGGGGCCACTGAAGCTTTCTTT.

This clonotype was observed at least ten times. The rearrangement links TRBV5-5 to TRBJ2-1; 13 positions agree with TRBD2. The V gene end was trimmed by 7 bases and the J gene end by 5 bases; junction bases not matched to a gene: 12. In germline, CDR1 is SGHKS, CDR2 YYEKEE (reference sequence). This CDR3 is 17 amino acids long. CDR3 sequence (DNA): TGTGCCAGCGGGACTGATCCGGGACTAGCGGGAAACAATGAGCAGTTCTTC. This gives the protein CASGTDPGLAGNNEQFF.

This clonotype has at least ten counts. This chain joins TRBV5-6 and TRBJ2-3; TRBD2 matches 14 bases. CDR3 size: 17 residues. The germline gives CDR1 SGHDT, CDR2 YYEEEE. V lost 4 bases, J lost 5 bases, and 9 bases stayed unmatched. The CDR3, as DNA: TGTGCCAGCAGCATGCTGACTAGCGGGGGGGCAGTAGATACGCAGTATTTT. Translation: CASSMLTSGGAVDTQYF.

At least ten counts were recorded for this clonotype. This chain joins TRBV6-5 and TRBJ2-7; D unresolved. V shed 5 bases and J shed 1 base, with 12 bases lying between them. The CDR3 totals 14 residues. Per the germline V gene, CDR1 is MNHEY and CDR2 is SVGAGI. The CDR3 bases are TGTGCCAGCAGTAACCGTGATATTTCCTACGAGCAGTACTTC. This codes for CASSNRDISYEQYF.

CDR3 amino acids: CASSESWAEAFF. CDR3 in DNA: TGTGCCAGCAGCGAGAGCTGGGCTGAAGCTTTCTTT. The V call is TRBV7-8, the J call TRBJ1-1, with D unresolved. CDR3 length: 12 residues. V was clipped by 5 bases and J by 6 bases, with 10 bases between them. CDR1 SGHVS and CDR2 FQNEAQ come from the germline V gene.

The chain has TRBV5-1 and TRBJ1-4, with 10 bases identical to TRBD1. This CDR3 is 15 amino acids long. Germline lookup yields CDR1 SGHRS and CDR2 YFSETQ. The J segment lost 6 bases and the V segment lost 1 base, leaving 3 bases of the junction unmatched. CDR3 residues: CASSLMGTGDEKLFF. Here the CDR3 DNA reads TGCGCCAGCAGCTTGATGGGGACAGGGGATGAAAAACTGTTTTTT.

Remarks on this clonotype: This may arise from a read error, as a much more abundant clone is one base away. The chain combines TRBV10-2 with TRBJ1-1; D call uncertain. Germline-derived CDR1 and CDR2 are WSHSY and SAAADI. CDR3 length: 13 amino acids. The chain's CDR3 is CTSSSNINTEAFF. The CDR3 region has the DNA TGCACCAGCAGTTCCAACATAAACACTGAAGCTTTCTTT.

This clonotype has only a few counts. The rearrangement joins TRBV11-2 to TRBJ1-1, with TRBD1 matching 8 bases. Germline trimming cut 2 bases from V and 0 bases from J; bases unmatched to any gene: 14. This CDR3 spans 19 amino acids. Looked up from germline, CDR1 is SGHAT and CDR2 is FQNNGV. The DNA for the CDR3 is TGTGCCAGCAGCTTAACAGGGGGTTCCTTTCAAACCTTGAACACTGAAGCTTTCTTT. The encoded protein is CASSLTGGSFQTLNTEAFF.

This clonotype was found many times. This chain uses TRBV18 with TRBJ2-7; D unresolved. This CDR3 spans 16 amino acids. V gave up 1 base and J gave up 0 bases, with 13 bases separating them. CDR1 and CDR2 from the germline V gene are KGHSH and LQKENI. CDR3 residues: CASSPLDISLSYEQYF. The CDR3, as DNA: TGTGCCAGCTCACCACTCGACATATCTCTCTCCTACGAGCAGTACTTC.

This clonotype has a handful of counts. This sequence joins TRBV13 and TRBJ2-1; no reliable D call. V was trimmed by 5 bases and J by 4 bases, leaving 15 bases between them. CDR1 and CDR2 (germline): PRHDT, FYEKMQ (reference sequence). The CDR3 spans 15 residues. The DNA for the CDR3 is TGTGCCAGCAGCCGCGCGTCGGTCCTATACAATGAGCAGTTCTTC. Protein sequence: CASSRASVLYNEQFF.

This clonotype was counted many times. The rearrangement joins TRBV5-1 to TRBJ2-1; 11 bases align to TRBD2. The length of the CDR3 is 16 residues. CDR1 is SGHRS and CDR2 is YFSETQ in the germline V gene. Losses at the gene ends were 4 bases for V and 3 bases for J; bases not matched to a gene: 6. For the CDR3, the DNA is TGCGCCAGCAGCAAAACCGGGACTAGCGGCTACAATGAGCAGTTCTTC. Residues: CASSKTGTSGYNEQFF. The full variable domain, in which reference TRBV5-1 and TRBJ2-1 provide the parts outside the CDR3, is KAGVTQTPRYLIKTRGQQVTLSCSPISGHRSVSWYQQTPGQGLQFLFEYFSETQRNKGNFPGRFSGRQFSNSRSEMNVSTLELGDSALYLCASSKTGTSGYNEQFFGPGTRLTVL.